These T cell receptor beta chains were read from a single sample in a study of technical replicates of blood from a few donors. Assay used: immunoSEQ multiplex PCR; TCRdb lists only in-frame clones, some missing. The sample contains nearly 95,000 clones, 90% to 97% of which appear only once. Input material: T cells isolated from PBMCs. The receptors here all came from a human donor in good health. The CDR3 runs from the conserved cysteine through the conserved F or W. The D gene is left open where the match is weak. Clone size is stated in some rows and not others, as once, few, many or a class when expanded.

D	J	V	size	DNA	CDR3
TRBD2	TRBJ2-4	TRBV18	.	TGTGCCAGCTCACCTGGCGGGAGTTACATTCAGTACTTC	CASSPGGSYIQYF
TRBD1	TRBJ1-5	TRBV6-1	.	TGTGCCAGCAGTGACGACAGGGGGCCTCAGCCCCAGCATTTT	CASSDDRGPQPQHF
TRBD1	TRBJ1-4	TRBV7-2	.	TGTGCCAGCAGCCACTACTCAGGGGGCTACGGTGAAAAACTGTTTTTT	CASSHYSGGYGEKLFF
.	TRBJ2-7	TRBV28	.	TGTGCCAGCAACGAGGCAGGGCCCTACGAGCAGTACTTC	CASNEAGPYEQYF
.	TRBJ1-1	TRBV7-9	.	TGTGCCAGCAGCTTATCCGGGAACACTGAAGCTTTCTTT	CASSLSGNTEAFF
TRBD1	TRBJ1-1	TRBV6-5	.	TGTGCCAGCAAGTGGGACAGGCTAAACACTGAAGCTTTCTTT	CASKWDRLNTEAFF
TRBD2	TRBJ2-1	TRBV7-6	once	TGTGCCAGCAGCTTAGGCGGCGGGAGGGCCCTCGATGAGCAGTTCTTC	CASSLGGGRALDEQFF
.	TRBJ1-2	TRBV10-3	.	TGTGCCATCAGCCCGACAGTAGGGTTGGGCGGCTACACCTTC	CAISPTVGLGGYTF
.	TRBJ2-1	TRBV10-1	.	TGCGCCAGCAGCCGGTACTCCTACAATGAGCAGTTCTTC	CASSRYSYNEQFF
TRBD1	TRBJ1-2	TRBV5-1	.	TGCGCCAGCAGCTTGGGGACAGGGGGCGCATCTAACTATGGCTACACCTTC	CASSLGTGGASNYGYTF
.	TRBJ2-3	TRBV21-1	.	TGTGCCAGCAGCAAACTTAAGGGAACTAGCGGGAGCGAAAATACGCAGTATTTT	CASSKLKGTSGSENTQYF